This T cell receptor beta chain emerged from a study of blood T cell repertoires in COVID-19 (dated by TCRdb to 2020 to 2021). Notes on the research overall: The collaborator samples originated in the United States, Italy and Spain and spanned the acute and convalescent phases of COVID-19. The dataset comprised deeply sampled blood TCRbeta repertoires from subjects exposed to, actively infected with, or recovered from COVID-19. Sample metadata almost always included a de-identified subject ID, COVID-19 status, age in years and sex. The samples were drawn from the first 160 participants of the ongoing ImmuneRACE study and from roughly 1,300 subjects provided by 6 global collaborators. The repertoires were released in a freely available public database intended as a resource for research on the immune response to SARS-CoV-2. The prospective study material was composed of cDNA or gDNA derived from T cells, B-cell-depleted T cells, or PBMCs. Where HLA class I and class II types were available, the types were taken from metadata supplied by the sample provider, not from assay-based typing.

Participants in the prospective study were aged roughly 18 to 100 years, lived in some 24 United States geographic areas, and enrolled through a virtual design. In the prospective study, participants were assigned to cohorts based on the clinical history participants reported in a screening survey and a study questionnaire. Recovered participants in ImmuneRACE Cohort 3 were defined by two consecutive negative NP/OP PCR tests, clearance by a healthcare professional, or resolution of symptoms. Each participant in the prospective study had whole blood, serum and a nasopharyngeal or oropharyngeal swab collected by mobile phlebotomists. Prospective study participants could optionally give additional blood draws and questionnaires over an approximately two-month period. Before DNA extraction, prospective study blood samples were shipped either frozen or at room temperature. TCRbeta CDR3 regions were amplified from genomic DNA using the immunoSEQ Assay, a bias-controlled multiplex PCR. The authors processed their data as follows. Within the assay, amplification of reference gene primers was used to estimate how many nucleated cells each sample contained. Sequence reads were collapsed and filtered to measure the absolute abundance of every unique TCRbeta CDR3 rearrangement. For each sample, productive Simpson clonality was calculated as the square root of Simpson's diversity index over productive rearrangements. TCRdb provides this immuneACCESS table in a form limited to in-frame rearrangements. Some clones are lacking; in checked studies, under half of them reflect an unresolved V gene, and why the rest are absent is not known. V and J calls and clone size follow that table, whereas D and trimming were derived from the DNA. The sample table contains over 200,000 clones; only one count was recorded for around 84% of them. 15% of the sample comes from the top ten.

With respect to this clone: Its antigen specificity is not known. Nothing much larger sits one base from this clone, and base qualities are not available.

Overall study results and their limits: The amount of clinical and demographic metadata varied by source and participant and was provided uncurated.

The germline ends are 15 bases apart after V is trimmed by 8 bases and J by 5 bases. The germline V gene (reference sequence) specifies GTSNPN as CDR1 and SVGIG as CDR2. The CDR3 contains 12 residues, cysteine and phenylalanine counted. CDR3 DNA is the only sequence kept; it has 36 bases, read in frame from the first base. The sequencing input was PBMCs or T cells enriched from blood (not recorded which). This receptor was taken from a man in his late teens or twenties who had recovered from COVID-19. The V gene is TRBV30 and the J gene is TRBJ2-5; possibly the D gene is TRBD2, per 5 matching bases. The nucleotide sequence is TGTGCCGCAGCGAGGGCTGGGGAGACCCAGTACTTC. Its coded protein is CAAARAGETQYF.